Sequencing of this T cell receptor (beta chain) was carried out in a study of T cell changes during pregnancy in multiple sclerosis. V dropped 8 bases and J dropped 1 base, with 11 bases sitting between them. Germline V gene lookup returns CDR1 MNHNY and CDR2 SVGAGI (reference sequence). This CDR3 has 13 residues. Assay: immunoSEQ multiplex PCR; the TCRdb copy retains only in-frame clones and omits some. Of approximately 60,000 clones in the sample, about 90% were seen once. Sequencing used peripheral blood, obtained in the second trimester of pregnancy. The genes are TRBV6-6 and TRBJ1-2; D might be TRBD1 (6 bases). This TCR derives from a female donor in good health, enrolled as a control in a pregnancy study. The CDR3 bases are TGTGCCAGCGCGGACAGAGATAACTATGGCTACACCTTC. Residues: CASADRDNYGYTF.